The entry below gives a single T cell receptor beta chain sequence along with its context. The source of the sample is a study of blood T cell repertoires in COVID-19. The CDR3 length is 13 residues. Trimming pared 6 bases from V and 0 bases from J, leaving 11 bases between. CDR1 SQVTM and CDR2 ANQGSEA come from the germline V gene. TCRdb keeps only in-frame clones here, not all; method: immunoSEQ multiplex PCR. The repertoire holds about 180,000 clones, with 80% to 90% as singletons. Source material: peripheral blood. This chain connects TRBV29-1 to TRBJ1-1; perhaps TRBD1 as D (5 bases). This clonotype was obtained from a man aged 45 to 65 with active or convalescent COVID-19. The CDR3 sequence is CSVGGSMNTEAFF. Written as DNA, the CDR3 is TGCAGCGTCGGGGGTAGCATGAACACTGAAGCTTTCTTT.